The rows below give T cell receptor beta chains drawn from one sample of a study of cytomegalovirus exposure and HLA in healthy donors. Measured with immunoSEQ multiplex PCR; TCRdb has only the in-frame clones, and not every one. There are some 81,000 clones in the sample; approximately 72% occur only once, and around 10% lies in the top ten. Sample: PBMCs. These receptors were taken from a woman between 40 and 55 years old in good health and CMV-seropositive. The CDR3 runs from the conserved cysteine through the conserved F or W. Fields, in order: D gene, clone size, CDR3 length, J gene, V gene, CDR3 DNA, CDR3 protein. D genes are given only for firm matches. A row's size may be missing; if present it is once, few, many or a size class.

TRBD2,-,17,TRBJ2-1,TRBV28,TGTGCCAGCAGTACAGGAAGCGGGAGCAGCTCCTACAATGAGCAGTTCTTC,CASSTGSGSSSYNEQFF
TRBD1,once,16,TRBJ1-2,TRBV19,TGTGCCAGTAGCACCCTCACCGGGACAGGGCCTTTGGGCTACACCTTC,CASSTLTGTGPLGYTF
-,-,14,TRBJ1-2,TRBV27,TGTGCCAGCAGGACTGGGGGCTCCCTCTATGGCTACACCTTC,CASRTGGSLYGYTF
TRBD2,-,15,TRBJ2-3,TRBV5-1,TGCGCCAGCAGCTCCGGGACTAGCGGGACTGATACGCAGTATTTT,CASSSGTSGTDTQYF
-,-,12,TRBJ1-1,TRBV29-1,TGCAGCGCTGGACAAATGAACACTGAAGCTTTCTTT,CSAGQMNTEAFF
TRBD1,-,13,TRBJ2-7,TRBV29-1,TGCAGCGTTGCCGGGACAGGTAGATACGAGCAGTACTTC,CSVAGTGRYEQYF
TRBD1,-,14,TRBJ2-3,TRBV2,TGTGCCAGCGGGGACAGGGGCAGCACAGATACGCAGTATTTT,CASGDRGSTDTQYF
-,-,16,TRBJ2-1,TRBV25-1,TGTGCCAGCAGTGAATATCGAGGGAAGGCTTACAATGAGCAGTTCTTC,CASSEYRGKAYNEQFF
-,-,14,TRBJ2-7,TRBV4-2,TGTGCCAGCAGCCAAGTGGGGCTAGGCGACGAGCAGTACTTC,CASSQVGLGDEQYF
-,once,13,TRBJ1-5,TRBV28,TGTGCCAGCAGTTTACAGGGTAATCAGCCCCAGCATTTT,CASSLQGNQPQHF
-,-,15,TRBJ1-1,TRBV7-2,TGTGCCAGCAGCCCCCGGGGGGGGGCCAAAACTGAAGCTTTCTTT,CASSPRGGAKTEAFF
TRBD2,once,16,TRBJ2-2,TRBV4-1,TGCGCCAGCAGCCCCTGGGGACGGGGGGGCACCGGGGAGCTGTTTTTT,CASSPWGRGGTGELFF
TRBD1,few,14,TRBJ2-1,TRBV7-8,TGTGCCAGCAGCCCGTCGACAGGGCCCAATGAGCAGTTCTTC,CASSPSTGPNEQFF
-,-,15,TRBJ1-1,TRBV11-2,TGTGCCAGCAGCTTCGCGACAGACATGAACACTGAAGCTTTCTTT,CASSFATDMNTEAFF
-,-,12,TRBJ1-5,TRBV19,TGTGCCAGTAGTATCGGGTCTCAGCCCCAGCATTTT,CASSIGSQPQHF
-,-,15,TRBJ1-1,TRBV28,TGTGCCAGCAGTTTAGGTGGCGGAGTAAGTACTGAAGCTTTCTTT,CASSLGGGVSTEAFF
-,-,15,TRBJ2-3,TRBV6-1,TGTGCCGGAGGCTCTCTCAATCGGGCCCGAGATACGCAGTATTTT,CAGGSLNRARDTQYF
TRBD1,few,15,TRBJ1-4,TRBV28,TGTGCCAGCAGCCAGGGACAGGGCATTGGGGAAAAACTGTTTTTT,CASSQGQGIGEKLFF
-,few,14,TRBJ1-6,TRBV10-3,TGTGCCATCAGTGAGGGAGGTCTATCTTCACCCCTCCACTTT,CAISEGGLSSPLHF
TRBD2,few,13,TRBJ2-5,TRBV2,TGTGCCAGCAGTGAAGGGGAGGGGGAGACCCAGTACTTC,CASSEGEGETQYF
TRBD1,-,14,TRBJ1-1,TRBV10-3,TGTGCCATTTCGAGCACGAGGGACAGAAAAGAAGCTTTCTTT,CAISSTRDRKEAFF
-,-,14,TRBJ2-1,TRBV30,TGTGCCTGGAGTGGGGCAGGGAACTACAATGAGCAGTTCTTC,CAWSGAGNYNEQFF
TRBD1,-,15,TRBJ2-3,TRBV28,TGTGCCAGCAGTTCCCGGGACAGGGGGCGGGATACGCAGTATTTT,CASSSRDRGRDTQYF
TRBD2,-,15,TRBJ2-5,TRBV29-1,TGCAGCGTTGATCGGATTAGCGGGGGGCAAGAGACCCAGTACTTC,CSVDRISGGQETQYF
-,-,8,TRBJ2-7,TRBV19,TGTGCCAGTACTGAGCAGTACTTC,CASTEQYF
-,-,15,TRBJ1-1,TRBV30,TGTGCCTGGAGTGCCACAGCCACTCTGAACACTGAAGCTTTCTTT,CAWSATATLNTEAFF
-,-,15,TRBJ2-5,TRBV18,TGTGCCAGCTCACCCCTACAGGCGACCCAAGAGACCCAGTACTTC,CASSPLQATQETQYF
-,-,12,TRBJ2-1,TRBV5-6,TGTGCCAGCAGCACCCAGGTCAATGAGCAGTTCTTC,CASSTQVNEQFF
TRBD1,-,17,TRBJ2-1,TRBV30,TGTGCCTGGAGTGTACTGAGAGGCAGGGGGTCCTACAATGAGCAGTTCTTC,CAWSVLRGRGSYNEQFF
-,-,16,TRBJ1-5,TRBV6-4,TGTGCCAGCAGTGACGTGGGGGAGGGAAGCAATCAGCCCCAGCATTTT,CASSDVGEGSNQPQHF
-,-,13,TRBJ1-2,TRBV4-1,TGCGCCAGCAGCCAACCAGGACATCCCGGCTACCCCTTC,CASSQPGHPGYPF
-,few,14,TRBJ2-5,TRBV7-7,TGTGCCAGCAGCTACCCCGGGTCTCAAGAGACCCAGTACTTC,CASSYPGSQETQYF
TRBD1,-,15,TRBJ2-5,TRBV11-2,TGTGCCAGCAGCACCGGACAGGGGAAACAAGAGACCCAGTACTTC,CASSTGQGKQETQYF
-,-,13,TRBJ2-5,TRBV12-5,TGTGCTAGTGGTTTGGCCTCCGGGGAGACCCAGTACTTC,CASGLASGETQYF
-,-,16,TRBJ2-7,TRBV11-2,TGTGCCAGCAGCTTAAACACTAGCCCGAGCTCCTACGAGCAGTACTTC,CASSLNTSPSSYEQYF
-,-,14,TRBJ1-2,TRBV10-3,TGTGCCACCCTCACAGGGCAAGGGGCCTATGGCTACACCTTC,CATLTGQGAYGYTF
TRBD2,-,15,TRBJ2-1,TRBV5-4,TGTGCCAGCAGCCCTCAATCAGCGGGGGCCTGGGAGCAGTTCTTC,CASSPQSAGAWEQFF
-,-,13,TRBJ1-1,TRBV7-9,TGTGCCAGCAGCTTAACATCGAACACTGAAGCTTTCTTT,CASSLTSNTEAFF
-,few,15,TRBJ1-1,TRBV21-1,TGTGCCAGCAGCAGGCGGACAGGGGGCTACACTGAAGCTTTCTTT,CASSRRTGGYTEAFF
TRBD1,-,14,TRBJ1-2,TRBV6-1,TGTGCCAGCAACTGGGACAGGGGGACTCTGGGCTACACCTTC,CASNWDRGTLGYTF
-,-,17,TRBJ2-7,TRBV30,TGTGCCTGGAGTGGGCCGGCGGCAGGGCGAAACTCCTACGAGCAGTACTTC,CAWSGPAAGRNSYEQYF
-,once,15,TRBJ1-1,TRBV5-4,TGTGCCAGCAGCCGCTCGACAGCGTTGAACACTGAAGCTTTCTTT,CASSRSTALNTEAFF